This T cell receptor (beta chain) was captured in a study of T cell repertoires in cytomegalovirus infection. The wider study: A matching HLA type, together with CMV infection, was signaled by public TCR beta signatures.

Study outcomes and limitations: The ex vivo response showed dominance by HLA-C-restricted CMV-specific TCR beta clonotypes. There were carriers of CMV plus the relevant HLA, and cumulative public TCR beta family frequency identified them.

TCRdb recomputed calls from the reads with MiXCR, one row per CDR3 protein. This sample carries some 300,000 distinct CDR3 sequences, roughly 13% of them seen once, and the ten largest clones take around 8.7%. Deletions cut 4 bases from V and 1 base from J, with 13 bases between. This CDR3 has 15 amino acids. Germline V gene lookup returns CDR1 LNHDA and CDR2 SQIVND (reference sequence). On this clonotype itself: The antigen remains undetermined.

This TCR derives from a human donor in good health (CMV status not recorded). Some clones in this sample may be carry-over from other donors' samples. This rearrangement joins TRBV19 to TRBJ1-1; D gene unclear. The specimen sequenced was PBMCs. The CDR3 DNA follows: TGTGCCAGTAGTACCGCCGGGGAGAGGAACACTGAAGCTTTCTTT. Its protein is CASSTAGERNTEAFF.